This T cell receptor (beta chain) was sequenced for a study of T cell responses to AZD1222 COVID-19 vaccine (dated by TCRdb to the early 2020s). Study-wide context: A total of about 230 trial participants underwent TCR sequencing, of whom 200 to 220 received two doses of AZD1222 and 26 received two doses of the MenACWY control vaccine. Enrollment into the trials was organized by age into subgroups of 18-55, 56-69 and 70-plus years, and those subgroups contained roughly 150, 30 and 60 TCR-sequenced participants, respectively. Findings and caveats that apply to the study as a whole: A significant rise in spike-specific TCR breadth and depth was observed after two AZD1222 doses relative to day 0 and relative to MenACWY recipients. The whole spike protein was spanned by vaccine-associated CD4 TCRs, and dominant responses were seen in regions 160-218 and 743-854. No day 14 peak-response samples were available, so repertoires were characterized only after the peak T cell response. Only 5 to 7 AZD1222 recipients were SARS-CoV-2 seropositive at baseline, limiting conclusions about previously exposed vaccinees. Participants were mostly white British, with more females than males. The authors suggested clonal diversity may have been underestimated. The 56-69-year group was small, and its depth increase did not reach significance, likely because of low power. Nearly half of unique spike-specific TCRs reportedly recognized epitopes outside regions mutated in the B.1.351 and B.1.1.7 variants.

Between the V and J ends, shortened by 5 bases and 2 bases respectively, the junction contains 7 bases. There are 12 amino acids in the CDR3, from cysteine to phenylalanine inclusive. Only the CDR3 part of the read is kept: 36 bases, read in frame from the first base. From a lookup of the germline V gene (reference sequence), CDR1 and CDR2 are MNHEY and SMNVEV. Details on this clone: Its antigen is not yet known. No base-level quality is on record; no much larger clone is a single base apart.

The time point label, read with the paper, signifies: about 28 days (+/-7) after the second vaccine dose. AZD1222 recipients given second doses at about 4 weeks or at about 12 weeks were pooled, since spike-specific TCR depth and breadth were not found to differ between the two schedules. Vaccinee samples were obtained from the UK trials COV001 and COV002, which included a single-blind randomized controlled phase 2/3 trial of AZD1222 (ChAdOx1 nCoV-19) in healthy adults. For TCRbeta chain sequencing, PBMC samples were collected from trial participants at day 0 and at day 28 after the second dose. The CDR3 regions of human TCRbeta chains were subjected to immunosequencing. In the authors' own workflow: Repertoire TCRs were checked for matches against a reference library of SARS-CoV-2-specific TCRs that had been generated using the MIRA antigen-specificity platform. Breadth was defined as the fraction of unique TCRs that were SARS-CoV-2-associated, and depth was defined as the fraction of total T cells that were SARS-CoV-2-associated. Using the MIRA data, each spike-specific TCR was mapped to the spike region that the TCR reacts to and placed in a CD4 or CD8 class. Log10-transformed breadth and depth values were compared by one-way ANOVA with Sidak's multiple comparisons tests. TCRdb mirrors the immuneACCESS table, restricted to in-frame sequences. Some clones are absent from its copies; in checked studies, under half trace to an unresolved V gene, and the reason for the others is unknown. The V and J calls and clone size were taken over from that table, and D and trimming were inferred from the DNA. In this sample the table shows around 130,000 clones, approximately 85% of which occur a single time. Under 6% of the sample goes to the ten largest clones.

The rearranged segments are TRBV27 and TRBJ2-7; no D gene is confidently identified. The sequence came from an adult who received the AZD1222 COVID-19 vaccine. The sample consisted of peripheral blood, taken 28 days after the second AZD1222 dose. The CDR3 loop reads CASSRSTYEQYF. The DNA sequence is as follows: TGTGCCAGCAGTCGCAGTACCTACGAGCAGTACTTC.